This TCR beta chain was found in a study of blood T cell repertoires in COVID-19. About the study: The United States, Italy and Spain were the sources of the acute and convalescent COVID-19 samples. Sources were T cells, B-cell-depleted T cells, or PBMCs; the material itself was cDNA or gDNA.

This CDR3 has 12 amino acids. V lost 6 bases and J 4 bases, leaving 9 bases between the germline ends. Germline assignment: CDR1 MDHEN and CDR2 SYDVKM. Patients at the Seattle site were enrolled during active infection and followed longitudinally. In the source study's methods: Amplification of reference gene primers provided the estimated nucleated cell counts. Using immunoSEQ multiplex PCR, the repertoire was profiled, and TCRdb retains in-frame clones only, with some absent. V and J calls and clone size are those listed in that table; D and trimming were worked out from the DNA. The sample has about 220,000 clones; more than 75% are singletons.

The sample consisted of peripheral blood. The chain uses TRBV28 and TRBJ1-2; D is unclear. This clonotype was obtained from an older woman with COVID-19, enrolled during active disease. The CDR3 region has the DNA TGTGCCAGCAGACCCCCCGGCTATGGCTACACCTTC. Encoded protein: CASRPPGYGYTF.